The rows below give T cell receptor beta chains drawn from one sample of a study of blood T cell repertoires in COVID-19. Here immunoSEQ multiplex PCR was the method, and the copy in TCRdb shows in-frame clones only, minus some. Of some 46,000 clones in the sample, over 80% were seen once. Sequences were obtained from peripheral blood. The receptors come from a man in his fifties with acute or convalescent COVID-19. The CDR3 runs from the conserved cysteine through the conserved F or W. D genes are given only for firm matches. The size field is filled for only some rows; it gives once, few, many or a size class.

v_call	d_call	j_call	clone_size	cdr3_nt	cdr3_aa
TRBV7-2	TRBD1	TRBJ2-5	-	TGTGCCAGCAGCTTAGCGCTCCAAGCGACAGGGGGGGGAGAGACCCAGTACTTC	CASSLALQATGGGETQYF
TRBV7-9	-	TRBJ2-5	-	TGTGCCAGCAGCTCGGACACGACCCAAGAGACCCAGTACTTC	CASSSDTTQETQYF
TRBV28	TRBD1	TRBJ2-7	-	TGTGCCATCACCGGGACAGGGCGGCACGAGCAGTACTTC	CAITGTGRHEQYF
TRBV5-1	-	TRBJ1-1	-	TGCGCCAGCAGCTTGGCCCCAGGCATGAACACTGAAGCTTTCTTT	CASSLAPGMNTEAFF
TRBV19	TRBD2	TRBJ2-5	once	TGTGCCAGTACCTCACCCAGCGGGCCTAGCGGACCGAATTCGAAAGAGACCCAGTACTTC	CASTSPSGPSGPNSKETQYF
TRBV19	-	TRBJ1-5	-	TGTGCCAGTACTCCAACGACAGGTAGTTATAGCAATCAGCCCCAGCATTTT	CASTPTTGSYSNQPQHF
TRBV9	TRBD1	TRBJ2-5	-	TGTGCCAGCAGCCCCTGGGGACAGCCAGCAGAGACCCAGTACTTC	CASSPWGQPAETQYF
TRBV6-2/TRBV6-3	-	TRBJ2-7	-	TGTGCCAGCAGTTATAGACAGGTTTCCAACGAGCAGTACTTC	CASSYRQVSNEQYF
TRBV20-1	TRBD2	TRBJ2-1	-	TGCAGTGCTAGTCTAGCGGCGGCTGAGCAGTTCTTC	CSASLAAAEQFF
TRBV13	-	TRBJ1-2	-	TGTGCCAGCAGCCTAAATTGGGGGGGAGAGGGTGGCTACACCTTC	CASSLNWGGEGGYTF
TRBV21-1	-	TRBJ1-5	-	TGTGCCAGCAGCAAGTGGGGGCTCGATCAGCCCCAGCATTTT	CASSKWGLDQPQHF
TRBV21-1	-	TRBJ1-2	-	TGTGCCAGCAGCAAAGAGGGCAGGGGGCGCGCGTATGGCTACACCTTC	CASSKEGRGRAYGYTF
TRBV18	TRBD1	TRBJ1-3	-	TGTGCCAGCTCACCGCCGGGACAGCTCTCTGGAAACACCATATATTTT	CASSPPGQLSGNTIYF
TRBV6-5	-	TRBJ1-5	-	TGTGCCAGCCAGGGCAATCAGCCCCAGCATTTT	CASQGNQPQHF
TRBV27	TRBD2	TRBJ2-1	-	TGTGCCAGCAGCCCGAGCGGGAGCTCCTACAATGAGCAGTTCTTC	CASSPSGSSYNEQFF
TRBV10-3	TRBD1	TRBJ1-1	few	TGTGCCATCAGTGCCGGGACAGGGGCCACTGAAGCTTTCTTT	CAISAGTGATEAFF
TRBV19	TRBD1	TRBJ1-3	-	TGTGCCAGTAAGGGACAGGGGTCTATCTGGGGCCCCTACTCTGGAAACACCATATATTTT	CASKGQGSIWGPYSGNTIYF
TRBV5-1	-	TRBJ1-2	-	TGCGCCAGCAGTGAGGGGGGGCCTACCTATGGCTACACCTTC	CASSEGGPTYGYTF
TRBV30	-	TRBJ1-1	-	TGTGCCTGGGCCCTGGGAGGGAGTGGTGAAGCTTTCTTT	CAWALGGSGEAFF
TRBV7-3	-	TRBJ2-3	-	TGTGCCAGCAGCTTAACCGGGAGAGGGAACACAGATACGCAGTATTTT	CASSLTGRGNTDTQYF
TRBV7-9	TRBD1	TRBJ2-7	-	TGTGCCAGCAGTGAACCGGGTCAAGCGACAGGGGGTAGCTACGAGCAGTACTTC	CASSEPGQATGGSYEQYF
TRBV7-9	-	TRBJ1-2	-	TGTGCCAGCAGCTTAGAACAGGGTCTTTATGGCTACACCTTC	CASSLEQGLYGYTF
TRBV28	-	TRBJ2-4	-	TGTGCCAGCAGGGAGGTGGAGCGGTTCAAAAACATTCAGTACTTC	CASREVERFKNIQYF
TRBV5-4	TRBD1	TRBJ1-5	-	TGTGCCAGCAGCCAACAGGGGGTCAATCAGCCCCAGCATTTT	CASSQQGVNQPQHF
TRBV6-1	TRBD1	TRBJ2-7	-	TGTGCCAGCAGTGAAACCGGGACAGGGGGCTACGAGCAGTACTTC	CASSETGTGGYEQYF
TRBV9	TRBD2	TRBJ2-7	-	TGTGCCAGCAGCGTAGAGGTGGGGGGGATCTACGAGCAGTACTTC	CASSVEVGGIYEQYF
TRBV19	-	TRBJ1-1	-	TGTGCCAGTAGTTCACACCCCGGAGTGAACACTGAAGCTTTCTTT	CASSSHPGVNTEAFF
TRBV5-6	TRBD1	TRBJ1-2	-	TGTGCCAGCAGCTTGACAGGGGCCTCGACGTCGGCCGGCTACACCTTC	CASSLTGASTSAGYTF
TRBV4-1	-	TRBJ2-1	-	TGCGCCAGCAGCCAAGCATATAGTGGGGGCCGGATGATAGAGCAGTTCTTC	CASSQAYSGGRMIEQFF
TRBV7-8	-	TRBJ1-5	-	TGTGCCAGCAGCCCTGCACAGGTTTGGGGGCCCCAGCATTTT	CASSPAQVWGPQHF
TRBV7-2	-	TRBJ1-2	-	TGTGCCAGCAGCCTGCTCCAATCGGGATCCTATGGCTACACCTTC	CASSLLQSGSYGYTF
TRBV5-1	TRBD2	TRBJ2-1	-	TGCGCCAGCAGCCAGACTAGCGGGAGGGCGTACAATGAGCAGTTCTTC	CASSQTSGRAYNEQFF
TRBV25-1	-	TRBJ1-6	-	TGTGCCAGCAGTGTAGGGGTTGCCTATAATTCACCCCTCCACTTT	CASSVGVAYNSPLHF
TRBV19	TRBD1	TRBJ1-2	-	TGTGCCAGTAGTAGGACAGGGGATGGCTACACCTTC	CASSRTGDGYTF
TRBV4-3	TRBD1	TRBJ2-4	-	TGCGCCAGCAGCGAAGGGACAGGGGGAGGCATTCAGTACTTC	CASSEGTGGGIQYF
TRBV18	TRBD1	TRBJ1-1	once	TGTGCCAGCTCCACAGGGGGCAATAGGGACACTGAAGCTTTCTTT	CASSTGGNRDTEAFF
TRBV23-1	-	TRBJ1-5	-	TGCGCCAGCAATACAGGCCTTAATCAGCCCCAGCATTTT	CASNTGLNQPQHF
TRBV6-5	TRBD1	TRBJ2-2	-	TGTGCCAGCAGAACGACAGGGGAGACCGGGGAGCTGTTTTTT	CASRTTGETGELFF
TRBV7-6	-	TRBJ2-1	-	TGTGCCAGCAGCTTGGCCAGGTGGGAGGTGGGATACAATGAGCAGTTCTTC	CASSLARWEVGYNEQFF
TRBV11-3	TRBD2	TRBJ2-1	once	TGTGCCAGCAGCCAGGGACTAGCGGGGACTAATGAGCAGTTCTTC	CASSQGLAGTNEQFF
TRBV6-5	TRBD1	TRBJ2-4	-	TGTGCCAGCAGTTACTCACGGGACAGGGGTGAAAACATTCAGTACTTC	CASSYSRDRGENIQYF
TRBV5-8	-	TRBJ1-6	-	TGTGCCAGCAGCCAATGGGACGGTGCGGGGTCACCCCTCCACTTT	CASSQWDGAGSPLHF
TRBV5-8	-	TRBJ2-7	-	TGTGCCAGCCGGAGGGAATACGAGCAGTACTTC	CASRREYEQYF
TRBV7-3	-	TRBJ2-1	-	TGTGCCAGCAGCTTAAAACCGGGGTCCTACAATGAGCAGTTCTTC	CASSLKPGSYNEQFF
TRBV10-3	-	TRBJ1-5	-	TGTGCCATCAGTGACCCGAATCAGCCCCAGCATTTT	CAISDPNQPQHF
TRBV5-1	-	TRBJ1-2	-	TGCGCCAGCAGCTTAACCAGGGAGGGATATGGCTACACCTTC	CASSLTREGYGYTF
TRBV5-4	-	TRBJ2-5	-	TGTGCCACTCACGGAGGGGCTCAAGAGACCCAGTACTTC	CATHGGAQETQYF
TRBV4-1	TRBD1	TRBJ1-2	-	TGCGCCAGCAGCCAAGGGGGGACAGACTCCTATGGCTACACCTTC	CASSQGGTDSYGYTF
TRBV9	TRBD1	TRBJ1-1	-	TGTGCCAGCGATAGGACAGGGTACGGGACTGAAGCTTTCTTT	CASDRTGYGTEAFF
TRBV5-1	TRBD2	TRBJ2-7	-	TGCGCCAGCAGCTACTCTGAGGGACTAGCCGGTTATGGGCAGTACTTC	CASSYSEGLAGYGQYF
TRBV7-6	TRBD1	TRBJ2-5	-	TGTGCCAGCAGCTTTCCGGGACAGGGTAAAGAGACCCAGTACTTC	CASSFPGQGKETQYF
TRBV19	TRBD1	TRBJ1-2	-	TGTGCCAGTAGTCCGAGGACAGGTTCAGCTAACTATGGCTACACCTTC	CASSPRTGSANYGYTF
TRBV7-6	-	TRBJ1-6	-	TGTGCCAGCAGCTTAAACTCGGGGGGGCTCAATTCACCCCTCCACTTT	CASSLNSGGLNSPLHF
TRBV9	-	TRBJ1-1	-	TGTGCCAGCAGCGCACAGACAGATAACACTGAAGCTTTCTTT	CASSAQTDNTEAFF
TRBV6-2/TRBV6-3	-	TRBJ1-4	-	TGTGCCAGCAGTTATAGCAGGGGTGTTAATGAAAAACTGTTTTTT	CASSYSRGVNEKLFF
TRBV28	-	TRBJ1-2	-	TGTGCCAGCGGAATACAGGGTACCAACTATGGCTACACCTTC	CASGIQGTNYGYTF
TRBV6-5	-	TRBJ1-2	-	TGTGCCAGCCTTCCCGGGGGTTTAAACTATGGCTACACCTTC	CASLPGGLNYGYTF
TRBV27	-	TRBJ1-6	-	TGTGCCAGCAAATGGAGCTCCTATAATTCACCCCTCCACTTT	CASKWSSYNSPLHF
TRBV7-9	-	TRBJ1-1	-	TGTGCCAGCAGCTTAGTTAATACTGAAGCTTTCTTT	CASSLVNTEAFF